The entry below describes one T cell receptor beta chain. The data were obtained in a study of blood T cell repertoires in COVID-19. V lost 4 bases and J 7 bases, leaving 24 bases between the germline ends. The CDR3 has 17 residues. Germline CDR1 reads SGDLS; CDR2 reads YYNGEE. Per the original data handling: Reference gene primer amplification yielded estimated nucleated cell counts. The method was immunoSEQ multiplex PCR; TCRdb's version includes in-frame clones alone and lacks a portion of them. V and J calls and clone size are copied from that table; D and trimming were computed from the DNA. The data contain 200,000 to 250,000 clones, about nine tenths of them seen just once; the ten biggest clones take up under 7.5%.

The sample comprised peripheral blood. The receptor was isolated from a man in his sixties who had recovered from COVID-19. V and J are TRBV9 and TRBJ2-1, with a tentative D call TRBD2 (8 bases). CDR3 protein: CASSIAPGGTSWNEQFF. CDR3 DNA sequence: TGTGCCAGCAGCATCGCCCCAGGGGGGACTAGTTGGAATGAGCAGTTCTTC.